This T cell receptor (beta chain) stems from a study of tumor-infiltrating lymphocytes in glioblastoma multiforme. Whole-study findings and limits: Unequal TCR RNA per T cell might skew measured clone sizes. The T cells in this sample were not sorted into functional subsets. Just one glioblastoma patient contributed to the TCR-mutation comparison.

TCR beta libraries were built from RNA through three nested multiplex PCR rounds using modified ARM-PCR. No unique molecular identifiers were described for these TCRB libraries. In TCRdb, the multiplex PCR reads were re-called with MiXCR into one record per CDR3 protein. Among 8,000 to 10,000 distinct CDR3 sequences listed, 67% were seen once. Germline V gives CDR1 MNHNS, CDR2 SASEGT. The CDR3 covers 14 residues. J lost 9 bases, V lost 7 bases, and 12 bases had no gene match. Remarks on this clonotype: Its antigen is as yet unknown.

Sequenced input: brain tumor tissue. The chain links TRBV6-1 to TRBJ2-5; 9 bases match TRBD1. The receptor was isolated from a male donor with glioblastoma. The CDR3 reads CASNGQGLTGAQYF. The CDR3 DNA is TGTGCCAGCAATGGACAGGGGCTGACAGGGGCCCAGTACTTC.